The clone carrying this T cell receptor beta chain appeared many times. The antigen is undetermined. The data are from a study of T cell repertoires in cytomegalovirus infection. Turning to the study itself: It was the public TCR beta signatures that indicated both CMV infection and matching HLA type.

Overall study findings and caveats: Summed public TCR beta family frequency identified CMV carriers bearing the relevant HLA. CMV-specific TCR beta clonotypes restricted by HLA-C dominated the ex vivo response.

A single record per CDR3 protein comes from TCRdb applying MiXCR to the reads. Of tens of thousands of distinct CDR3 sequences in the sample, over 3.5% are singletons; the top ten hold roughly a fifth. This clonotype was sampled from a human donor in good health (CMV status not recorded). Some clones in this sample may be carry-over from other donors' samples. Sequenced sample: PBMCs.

The CDR3 region has the DNA TGTGCCAGCAGTTTAATGTTCCACGAGCAGTACTTC. Protein product: CASSLMFHEQYF. V gene TRBV28 combines with J gene TRBJ2-7; D not resolved. V lost 2 bases and J lost 5, with 7 bases in between. The CDR3 spans 12 residues. Per germline, CDR1 MDHEN and CDR2 SYDVKM.